The entry that follows covers one T cell receptor (beta chain) sequence. Trimming at V came to 0 bases and at J to 9 bases, leaving 9 bases not matched to a gene. CDR1 is MNHEY, CDR2 SVGAGI, per germline. The CDR3 totals 16 residues. Repertoires were generated with immunoSEQ multiplex PCR, while TCRdb's copy carries only in-frame clones and drops some. Of about 150,000 clones in the sample, roughly 92% are singletons; the top ten hold approximately 3.7%. The data derive from a study of T cell responses to AZD1222 COVID-19 vaccine. The chain recombines TRBV6-5 with TRBJ2-1; TRBD2 matches 9 bases. Sequenced material: peripheral blood, taken 28 days after the second AZD1222 dose. The receptor was isolated from an adult who received the AZD1222 COVID-19 vaccine. CDR3 loop: CASSYSIRGGAFEQFF. CDR3 in DNA: TGTGCCAGCAGTTACTCGATCCGCGGGGGGGCCTTTGAGCAGTTCTTC.